This T cell receptor beta chain emerged from a study of beta chain features in type 1 diabetes. Findings of the study overall: Unsettled here was the matter of whether HLA type influences TCRB rearrangement. Shortening of TCRB CDR3s, moderate but significant, appeared in all four CD4+ subsets of Type 1 diabetes patients.

Once sorted, every population was more than 95% pure. Expressed TCRB transcripts were sequenced because the entire RNA isolate underwent reverse transcription. Clones were sequenced by immunoSEQ multiplex PCR, and TCRdb holds only the in-frame ones, with some missing. The table shows hundreds of thousands of clones, with around 15% occurring only once. V lost 1 base to trimming and J lost 6 bases, with 10 bases between them. Germline V gene lookup returns CDR1 LNHDA and CDR2 SQIVND (reference sequence). The CDR3 is 14 amino acids. A remark on this clone: What it recognizes is unknown.

The V and J genes are TRBV19 and TRBJ1-5; D is ambiguous. The material sequenced was naive CD4+ T cells from blood. The receptor was derived from a young man with type 1 diabetes. The CDR3 sequence is CASSIGGVTQPQHF. The DNA of the CDR3 is TGTGCCAGTAGTATAGGGGGAGTGACTCAGCCCCAGCATTTT.